These 5 T cell receptor beta chains were sequenced from one sample in a study of T-cell reconstitution after alpha-beta-depleted transplantation in children. Preparation of the TCRbeta library used unique molecular identifiers. Using its own MiXCR run on the PCR reads, TCRdb lists one record per CDR3 protein. Altogether 780,000 or so distinct CDR3 sequences are present, around 17% being singletons, with the ten largest covering around 5%. The input for sequencing was PBMCs, mostly from graft donor cells, taken 360 days after TCRalphabeta/CD19-depleted stem cell transplant. These receptors all stem from a male patient aged 10 to 17 who had a stem cell transplant for acute lymphoblastic leukemia, so the T cells may come from the graft donor.

The chain is built from TRBV7-3 and TRBJ2-1; 7 bases agree with TRBD1. V lost 2 bases and J lost 8; bases outside the gene matches: 3. The germline V gene encodes CDR1 SGHTA and CDR2 FQGTGA. The CDR3 is 13 amino acids. The CDR3 DNA reads as TGTGCCAGCAGCTTATTAGGGGGCGATGAGCAGTTCTTC. This codes for CASSLLGGDEQFF.

In this sample, this clonotype turned up a few times. The V and J genes are TRBV29-1 and TRBJ1-1; D not certain. V dropped 3 bases and J dropped 5 bases, with 10 bases sitting between them. The CDR3 covers 12 residues. CDR1 SQVTM and CDR2 ANQGSEA come from the germline V gene. CDR3 nucleotides: TGCAGCGTTGATATGGGGTGGACTGAAGCTTTCTTT. Translation: CSVDMGWTEAFF.

The table lists this clonotype with a count of one. The chain uses TRBV2 and TRBJ2-3, with 12 bases matching TRBD2. The CDR3 spans 18 residues. Germline V gives CDR1 SNHLY, CDR2 FYNNEI. The V and J ends lost 8 bases and 4 bases, in that order; junction bases with no gene match: 16. The CDR3 loop is CASCWTSGATTTPDTQYF. In DNA, the CDR3 is TGTGCCAGCTGTTGGACTAGCGGGGCCACTACCACCCCAGATACGCAGTATTTT.

The chain employs TRBV29-1 and TRBJ2-7; possibly TRBD1 or TRBD2 for D (5 bases each). Germline loops: CDR1 SQVTM, CDR2 ANQGSEA. V lost 1 base to trimming and J lost 1 base, with 14 bases between them. There are 15 residues in the CDR3. CDR3: CSVEVAGTTSYEQYF. CDR3 coding DNA: TGCAGCGTTGAAGTTGCCGGGACGACTTCCTACGAGCAGTACTTC.

In DNA form, the CDR3 reads TGTGCCAGCAGCCATGGACCTGAACAGCCCCAGCATTTT. Amino acid sequence: CASSHGPEQPQHF. This chain uses TRBV27 with TRBJ1-5; no reliable D call. Per the germline V gene, CDR1 is MNHEY and CDR2 is SMNVEV (reference sequence). Trimming took 6 bases from V and 7 from J, leaving 13 bases between them. The CDR3 is made up of 13 amino acids.